This passage covers 25 T cell receptor beta chains from one sample sequenced in a study of blood T cell repertoires in COVID-19. The data were produced by immunoSEQ multiplex PCR, yet TCRdb's version contains in-frame clones alone and is incomplete. The sample lists over 85,000 clones, roughly 82% occurring once. The sample was peripheral blood. These receptors were taken from a human donor in a cohort sampled during active COVID-19.

The rearrangement joins TRBV4-2 to TRBJ1-1, with 7 bases aligning to TRBD1. Trimming took 4 bases from V and 3 from J; bases not matched to a gene: 8. The V gene's germline CDR1 is LGHNA and CDR2 YNFKEQ. This CDR3 is built from 15 residues. The CDR3 nucleotides are TGTGCCAGCAGCCCTTTACAGGGGAAGCACACTGAAGCTTTCTTT. This gives the protein CASSPLQGKHTEAFF.

This chain connects TRBV6-4 to TRBJ1-1; possible D gene TRBD1, 5 bases. V lost 3 bases to trimming and J lost 1 base, with 18 bases between them. The CDR3 covers 17 residues. CDR1 and CDR2 from the germline V gene are MRHNA and SNTAGT. Here the CDR3 DNA reads TGTGCCAGCAGTGAAGATTTTCGTGGGGGGGGGAACACTGAAGCTTTCTTT. Translating gives CASSEDFRGGGNTEAFF.

This chain joins TRBV7-3 and TRBJ2-1, with unresolved D. CDR3 length: 13 amino acids. V shed 4 bases and J shed 5 bases, with 9 bases lying between them. Germline CDR1 SGHTA, CDR2 FQGTGA. The CDR3, as DNA: TGTGCCAGCAGCTCGTACGCGAACAATGAGCAGTTCTTC. This sequence encodes CASSSYANNEQFF.

CDR3 sequence: CASTRDRVPTTYNEQFF. CDR3 sequence (DNA): TGTGCCAGCACCCGCGACAGGGTCCCCACCACCTACAATGAGCAGTTCTTC. The chain links TRBV27 to TRBJ2-1; 7 bases align to TRBD1. J lost 2 bases, V lost 7 bases, and 14 bases had no gene match. CDR3 size: 17 residues. From germline, CDR1 is MNHEY and CDR2 SMNVEV (reference sequence).

This chain joins TRBV6-6 and TRBJ1-2; 9 bases agree with TRBD1. Unmatched junction bases numbered 10, after V lost 5 bases and J lost 0 bases. This CDR3 comprises 17 residues. Germline CDR1 MNHNY, CDR2 SVGAGI (reference sequence). The CDR3 sequence: CASSRPGTGISNYGYTF. CDR3 in DNA: TGTGCCAGCAGTCGACCCGGGACAGGGATCTCTAACTATGGCTACACCTTC.

The chain links TRBV18 to TRBJ1-5; the D gene is possibly TRBD1 (6 bases). The V gene's germline CDR1 is KGHSH and CDR2 LQKENI. The CDR3 has 13 residues. The germline V and J ends were trimmed by 3 bases and 6 bases, with 9 bases remaining between them. The CDR3 sequence: CASSPGGGQPQHF. In nucleotides, the CDR3 is TGTGCCAGCTCACCGGGAGGGGGTCAGCCCCAGCATTTT.

This clone was observed a handful of times. The chain has TRBV4-1 and TRBJ2-1, with 10 bases identical to TRBD2. Losses at the gene ends were 6 bases for V and 5 bases for J; bases not matched to a gene: 10. The CDR3 extends over 16 amino acids. The germline V gene encodes CDR1 MGHRA and CDR2 YSYEKL. The CDR3 DNA follows: TGCGCCAGCAGTCAACCACTTAGCGGGGGGAACAATGAGCAGTTCTTC. Translation: CASSQPLSGGNNEQFF.

The chain uses TRBV11-2 and TRBJ2-5; 10 bases agree with TRBD2. Germline V lookup: CDR1 SGHAT, CDR2 FQNNGV. The CDR3 runs 17 residues. V lost 1 base to trimming and J lost 5 bases; unmatched junction nucleotides: 10. The CDR3 sequence: CASSLGPSGGLGETQYF. The CDR3 region has the DNA TGTGCCAGCAGCTTAGGGCCTAGCGGGGGCCTCGGGGAGACCCAGTACTTC.

The rearrangement uses TRBV15 and TRBJ2-3; 9 nucleotides agree with TRBD1. The CDR3 contains 13 residues. Germline loops: CDR1 LNHNV, CDR2 YYDKDF (reference sequence). V lost 0 bases to trimming and J lost 14 bases; unmatched junction nucleotides: 6. This chain's CDR3 is CATSRDAGTGLYF. In DNA, the CDR3 is TGTGCCACCAGCAGAGATGCCGGGACAGGGCTGTATTTT.

The CDR3 loop reads CASSLGGGAGELFF. CDR3 nucleotides: TGTGCCAGCAGCTTGGGTGGGGGCGCCGGGGAGCTGTTTTTT. The V gene is TRBV5-4, the J gene TRBJ2-2, with D maybe TRBD1 (6 bases). The CDR3 is 14 amino acids. Germline V gene data show CDR1 as SGHNT and CDR2 as YYREEE (reference sequence). V lost 0 bases to trimming and J lost 6 bases, with 9 bases between them. The whole variable domain, remainder taken from reference TRBV5-4 and TRBJ2-2, is ETGVTQSPTHLIKTRGQQVTLRCSSQSGHNTVSWYQQALGQGPQFIFQYYREEENGRGNFPPRFSGLQFPNYSSELNVNALELDDSALYLCASSLGGGAGELFFGEGSRLTVL.

The chain carries TRBV28 and TRBJ2-4; 8 nucleotides agree with TRBD1. Germline V CDR1 and CDR2: MDHEN, SYDVKM. The CDR3 runs 13 residues. V dropped 1 base and J dropped 14; count of bases not matched to a gene: 7. CDR3 loop: CASSLYAGGGEYF. CDR3 sequence (DNA): TGTGCCAGCAGTTTATATGCAGGGGGCGGCGAGTACTTC.

The V gene is TRBV28, the J gene TRBJ1-3; D unclear. The CDR3 has 15 amino acids. V dropped 5 bases and J dropped 1 base, with 12 bases sitting between them. CDR1 is MDHEN, CDR2 SYDVKM, per germline. The CDR3 DNA reads TGTGCCAGCAGTCCTTCCTCCGTTTCTGGAAACACCATATATTTT. It encodes CASSPSSVSGNTIYF.

The rearrangement uses TRBV9 and TRBJ2-2; D uncertain. From germline, CDR1 is SGDLS and CDR2 YYNGEE. The V and J ends lost 1 base and 1 base respectively, with 8 bases between them. The CDR3 loop spans 15 amino acids. The CDR3 DNA is TGTGCCAGCAGCGTATCCGACTTGAACACCGGGGAGCTGTTTTTT. This translates into CASSVSDLNTGELFF. Combining the CDR3 with reference TRBV9 and TRBJ2-2 gives the whole variable domain DSGVTQTPKHLITATGQRVTLRCSPRSGDLSVYWYQQSLDQGLQFLIQYYNGEERAKGNILERFSAQQFPDLHSELNLSSLELGDSALYFCASSVSDLNTGELFFGEGSRLTVL.

The chain uses TRBV6-5 and TRBJ2-6; 7 bases line up with TRBD1. Germline lookup yields CDR1 MNHEY and CDR2 SVGAGI. This CDR3 comprises 15 residues. With 5 bases clipped from V and 2 bases from J, the junction kept 3 bases outside the gene matches. This CDR3 is CASSNRGTGANVLTF. In DNA form, the CDR3 reads TGTGCCAGCAGTAACAGGGGAACTGGGGCCAACGTCCTGACTTTC.

The chain combines TRBV7-9 with TRBJ1-1; TRBD1 is a possible D gene (5 bases). The length of the CDR3 is 14 residues. Germline V lookup: CDR1 SEHNR, CDR2 FQNEAQ (reference sequence). V shed 0 bases and J shed 1 base, with 6 bases lying between them. This chain's CDR3 is CASSLAGANTEAFF. CDR3 DNA: TGTGCCAGCAGCTTAGCAGGGGCGAACACTGAAGCTTTCTTT.

J is TRBJ2-3 and V is TRBV6-4; D is ambiguous. Trimming shortened V by 0 bases and J by 4 bases, and 11 bases separated the two germline ends. This CDR3 has 15 residues. Looked up from germline, CDR1 is MRHNA and CDR2 is SNTAGT. CDR3 loop: CASSDSLTPPDTQYF. In DNA form, the CDR3 reads TGTGCCAGCAGTGACTCTTTGACACCCCCAGATACGCAGTATTTT.

This clone was counted between two and nine times. The rearrangement uses TRBV19 and TRBJ1-3; D possibly corresponds to TRBD1 (5 bases). Germline V lookup: CDR1 LNHDA, CDR2 SQIVND (reference sequence). Between the trimmed V and J ends, which lost 4 bases and 4 bases, there was a span of 14 bases. The length of the CDR3 is 15 residues. CDR3 in DNA: TGTGCCAGTAGTAAGGGGTTGTATGCCGGAAACACCATATATTTT. Translating gives CASSKGLYAGNTIYF.

This chain connects TRBV7-2 to TRBJ1-2, with 7 bases identical to TRBD1. V lost 5 bases, J lost 0 bases, and 6 bases stayed unmatched. Germline loops: CDR1 SGHTA, CDR2 FQGNSA. The CDR3 has 15 residues. This chain's CDR3 is CASSHRDRPNYGYTF. CDR3 DNA sequence: TGTGCCAGCAGCCACAGGGACAGACCTAACTATGGCTACACCTTC. Filled out from reference TRBV7-2 and TRBJ1-2, the complete variable domain reads GAGVSQSPSNKVTEKGKDVELRCDPISGHTALYWYRQSLGQGLEFLIYFQGNSAPDKSGLPSDRFSAERTGGSVSTLTIQRTQQEDSAVYLCASSHRDRPNYGYTFGSGTRLTVV.

V gene TRBV19 combines with J gene TRBJ1-5, with TRBD1 matching over 7 bases. J lost 4 bases, V lost 4 bases, and 1 base had no gene match. The CDR3 runs 13 residues. The germline V gene has CDR1 LNHDA and CDR2 SQIVND (reference sequence). This CDR3 reads CASSTQGNQPQHF. The CDR3 DNA follows: TGTGCCAGTAGTACACAGGGGAATCAGCCCCAGCATTTT.

The V call is TRBV19, the J call TRBJ1-1, with TRBD1 matching over 7 bases. Germline CDR1 is LNHDA and CDR2 is SQIVND (reference sequence). Losses at the gene ends were 5 bases for V and 1 base for J; bases not matched to a gene: 1. CDR3 length: 13 amino acids. The CDR3 nucleotides are TGTGCCAGTAGTGCAGGGGGGAACACTGAAGCTTTCTTT. Residues: CASSAGGNTEAFF.

The chain employs TRBV2 and TRBJ1-4; TRBD1 matches at 9 bases. The CDR3 consists of 14 residues. V dropped 6 bases and J dropped 5; count of bases not matched to a gene: 4. From germline, CDR1 is SNHLY and CDR2 FYNNEI. This CDR3 is CASSWGTGNEKLFF. In DNA, the CDR3 is TGTGCCAGCAGCTGGGGGACAGGGAATGAAAAACTGTTTTTT.

This clone was counted a single time. V and J are TRBV5-4 and TRBJ2-5, with TRBD1 matching over 11 bases. Losses at the gene ends were 3 bases for V and 2 bases for J; bases not matched to a gene: 3. CDR1 is SGHNT and CDR2 is YYREEE in the germline V gene (reference sequence). The CDR3 consists of 15 residues. CDR3 in amino acids: CASSSRDRGQETQYF. DNA of the CDR3: TGTGCCAGCAGCTCCCGGGACAGGGGGCAAGAGACCCAGTACTTC.

V usage is TRBV7-3 and J usage is TRBJ2-7; 7 bases fit TRBD2. CDR1 SGHTA and CDR2 FQGTGA come from the germline V gene. The V segment lost 0 bases and the J segment 6 bases; nucleotides outside the gene matches: 5. The CDR3 is 14 residues long. CDR3 bases: TGTGCCAGCAGCTTAACTCGACTAGCCAGCGAGCAGTACTTC. Amino acid sequence: CASSLTRLASEQYF.

As to this clone: Distinct nucleotide sequences in the sample also encode this CDR3. This chain links TRBV18 with TRBJ2-5, with TRBD1 matching over 8 bases. CDR1 KGHSH and CDR2 LQKENI come from the germline V gene. The CDR3 consists of 14 residues. The J segment lost 5 bases and the V segment lost 3 bases, leaving 5 bases of the junction unmatched. CDR3 sequence reads: CASSPQGARETQYF. The CDR3, as DNA: TGTGCCAGCTCACCCCAGGGGGCGCGGGAGACCCAGTACTTC.

The genes are TRBV5-1 and TRBJ2-3; 11 bases match TRBD2. V shed 6 bases and J 2 bases; nucleotides not matched to a gene: 5. CDR3 length: 15 residues. The germline CDR1 and CDR2 sequences are SGHRS and YFSETQ. CDR3 nucleotides: TGCGCCAGCATGACTAGCGGGGCTCCCACAGATACGCAGTATTTT. Protein sequence: CASMTSGAPTDTQYF.